Listed below are T cell receptor beta chains from one sample, sequenced in a study of vaccination and CD4 T cells after COVID-19. TCRdb itself ran the PCR reads through MiXCR, one entry per CDR3 protein. The sample yields some 10,000 distinct CDR3 sequences, over 45% seen once. Their antigen targets remain unknown. Specimen: CD4+ T cells from blood, cultured in vitro. Source of these receptors: a human donor in good health. Both conserved end residues are trimmed from each CDR3. Each record gives: J gene, D gene, V gene, CDR3 protein. A D gene is named only where the DNA matches it firmly.

>TRBJ1-5|.|TRBV19
ASSIVTSGNQPQH
>TRBJ1-2|.|TRBV6-5
ASSYGQRATYGYT
>TRBJ1-2|TRBD1|TRBV9
ASSPRQGTDYGYT
>TRBJ1-3|TRBD1|TRBV7-2
ASSLAGQGTGNTIY
>TRBJ2-5|TRBD2|TRBV20-1
SALAGGPSETQY
>TRBJ1-2|.|TRBV14
ASSPGEARNYGYT
>TRBJ2-3|TRBD2|TRBV24-1
ATSDVAGALGDTQY
>TRBJ2-5|TRBD2|TRBV5-1
ASSLISGGVQGTQY
>TRBJ1-5|.|TRBV5-6
ASSTYRTAQYSNQPQH
>TRBJ2-7|TRBD2|TRBV7-2
ASSLVLAGAEQY
>TRBJ1-3|.|TRBV19
ASSKGGHSGNTIY
>TRBJ1-2|TRBD1|TRBV5-1
ASSLSPGQDYGYT
>TRBJ2-1|TRBD2|TRBV28
ASSFETSGYNEQF
>TRBJ2-7|TRBD2|TRBV6-1
ASSHLGLAGNEQY
>TRBJ1-4|TRBD1|TRBV6-1
ASSGWAKDRGPSAVEKLF
>TRBJ2-1|.|TRBV11-2
ASSPLSNEQF
>TRBJ1-5|.|TRBV19
ASSIRVSHNQPQH
>TRBJ2-5|.|TRBV6-4
ASSRDLGETQY
>TRBJ2-1|.|TRBV7-2
ASSLIMRSWGRPNEQF
>TRBJ2-7|.|TRBV6-1
ASSPGVQGLLYEQY
>TRBJ2-1|.|TRBV5-1
ASSTGGFSYNEQF
>TRBJ1-1|.|TRBV10-1
ASSAGVLTEAF
>TRBJ2-3|TRBD1|TRBV6-1
ASTRVQGVGDTQY
>TRBJ2-7|.|TRBV5-1
ASSRDAYEQY
>TRBJ2-1|.|TRBV20-1
SAMRDHNEQF
>TRBJ2-7|TRBD2|TRBV25-1
ASSEWGGEQY
>TRBJ2-4|.|TRBV7-9
ASSLAAGRNIQY
>TRBJ1-6|.|TRBV6-2/TRBV6-3
AIKGTLDNSPLH